Detailed here is one T cell receptor (beta chain). This clonotype came up many times. Its antigen remains unidentified. Per-nucleotide qualities are absent, and no much larger clonotype sits a single base away. The treatment or condition label for this specimen denotes: live attenuated yellow fever vaccine strain. A standard Ficoll-Paque protocol was used to isolate PBMCs from peripheral blood. Dynabeads CD4 and CD8 positive selection kits were used to isolate CD4 and CD8 T-cell fractions. RNA was extracted with TriZol from bulk PBMCs, CD4 and CD8 fractions, and dextramer-positive and dextramer-negative fractions. CDR1 and CDR2 are read off the germline V gene as MGHRA and YSYEKL. The CDR3 numbers 13 residues from cysteine through phenylalanine. The kept DNA is CDR3 alone, 39 bases in frame from the first base. Cut back by 3 bases and 5 bases, the V and J ends lie 8 bases apart. The data were taken from a study of T cells after yellow fever vaccination (dated by TCRdb to about 2019). Concerning the study at large: Libraries from fractions with low cell numbers were prepared with the SMART-Seq v4 Ultra Low Input RNA kit. To follow T-cell clones before and after primary and booster YFV17D yellow fever vaccination, bulk TCR alpha and beta repertoires were sequenced over time. Blood was collected at multiple timepoints before and after primary and secondary immunization, and bulk PBMC replicates and cell subsets were isolated. Two healthy male donors, one aged 18 to 29 and one aged 30 to 40 years, were included in the cohort. Study-wide findings and limitations: The secondary T-cell response was found to be weaker but faster than the primary response, with a peak reached on day 5 rather than on day 15. Because only a couple of donors were included in the study, the extent to which the findings can be generalized is limited. Computational filtering was needed because FACS-sorted repertoires could contain abundant contaminating clonotypes from the bulk population. A small share of clonotypes was detected in both CD4 and CD8 compartments, with the overlap likely arising from convergent recombination. Most clones expanded after primary vaccination (about 95% of CD4 and roughly 88% of CD8) were re-detected after the booster, suggesting that broad memory maintenance occurred.

Sequencing took place on an Illumina NovaSeq 6000. TCR cDNA was synthesized by 5'RACE template switching, through which a universal primer site and unique molecular identifiers were introduced. Priming of cDNA synthesis was performed from both the TCR alpha and TCR beta constant segments. Libraries were amplified in two PCR steps, with sample barcodes and sequencing adapters added in the second step. Sequencing of libraries was performed on Illumina HiSeq 2500 (2x100 bp) or NovaSeq (2x150 bp). Under the source paper's analysis protocol: Reads were demultiplexed and collapsed into UMI consensus sequences with MIGEC, and V(D)J alignment was performed with MiXCR. Vaccine-responding clonotypes were defined with edgeR using replicate PBMC samples, requiring FDR below 0.01 and a log2 fold change above 5 up to day 15. Bulk clonotypes were assigned CD4 or CD8 identity according to which sequenced CD4 or CD8 repertoire held them at higher abundance. TCRdb ran its own pipeline on the public reads, namely fastp trimming at Q25 and MiXCR clone calling, and kept in-frame beta chains. Duplicate CDR3 protein sequences are folded into a single record with the most common DNA and genes. What appears here as the V and J calls and clone size reflects TCRdb's work, not the paper's. The sample has approximately 250,000 distinct CDR3 sequences on record, around 5.3% of them singletons. The ten largest clonotypes hold less than 3.5% of the sample.

The sample was CD4+ T cells sorted from PBMCs, taken on the day of the yellow fever booster vaccination. This sequence was found in a man aged 18 to 35 who received the YFV17D yellow fever vaccine. The V gene is TRBV4-1 and the J gene is TRBJ1-5; a tentative D call is TRBD1 (5 bases match). The sequence in DNA is TGCGCCAGCAGCCAGGGACCAGATCAGCCCCAGCATTTT. Its amino acids are CASSQGPDQPQHF.